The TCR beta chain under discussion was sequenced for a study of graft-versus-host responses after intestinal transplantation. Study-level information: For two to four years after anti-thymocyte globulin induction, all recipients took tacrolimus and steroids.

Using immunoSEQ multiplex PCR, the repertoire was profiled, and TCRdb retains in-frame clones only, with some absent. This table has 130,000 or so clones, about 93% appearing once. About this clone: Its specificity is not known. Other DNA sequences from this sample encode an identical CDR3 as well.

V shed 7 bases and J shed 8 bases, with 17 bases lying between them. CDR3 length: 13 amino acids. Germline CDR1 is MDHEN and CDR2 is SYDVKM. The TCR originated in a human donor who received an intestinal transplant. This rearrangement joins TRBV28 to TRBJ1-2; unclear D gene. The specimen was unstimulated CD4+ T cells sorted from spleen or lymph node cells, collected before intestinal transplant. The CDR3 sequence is CASKFPGTEGYTF. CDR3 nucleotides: TGTGCCAGCAAATTCCCGGGAACCGAAGGCTACACCTTC.